Below, 20 T cell receptor beta chains from the same sample are listed, as sequenced in a study of T cell changes during pregnancy in multiple sclerosis. Produced via immunoSEQ multiplex PCR; TCRdb's table is partial and in-frame only. This sample has 30,000 to 35,000 clones, with under 90% found just once. The sequencing here drew on CD8+ T cells from peripheral blood mononuclear cells, taken after pregnancy. Receptor source: a female donor with multiple sclerosis, enrolled in a pregnancy study.

This chain connects TRBV5-4 to TRBJ2-7; the D gene is possibly TRBD2 (5 bases). The CDR3 consists of 13 residues. V shed 5 bases and J shed 1 base, with 10 bases lying between them. The germline gives CDR1 SGHNT, CDR2 YYREEE (reference sequence). CDR3 sequence: CASRKLESYEQYF. The CDR3 nucleotides read TGTGCCAGCAGAAAACTAGAATCCTACGAGCAGTACTTC.

This chain joins TRBV6-6 and TRBJ2-2, with 11 bases matching TRBD2. Germline V CDR1 and CDR2: MNHNY, SVGAGI (reference sequence). After removal of 6 bases from V and 7 bases from J, the junction contained 7 bases not matched to a gene. This CDR3 has 15 amino acids. The CDR3: CASSYSGGAGGELFF. In DNA, the CDR3 is TGTGCCAGCAGCTATAGCGGGGGGGCTGGCGGGGAGCTGTTTTTT.

The chain employs TRBV2 and TRBJ1-2, with TRBD1 as a possible D gene (5 bases). Between the trimmed V and J ends, which lost 7 bases and 3 bases, there was a span of 12 bases. The CDR3 contains 13 residues. Per germline, CDR1 SNHLY and CDR2 FYNNEI. The CDR3 protein is CASNGEGYYGYTF. Here the CDR3 DNA reads TGTGCCAGCAATGGGGAGGGGTACTATGGCTACACCTTC.

The chain uses TRBV7-2 and TRBJ2-7; TRBD2 aligns across 9 bases. The germline gives CDR1 SGHTA, CDR2 FQGNSA. Trimming removed 8 bases from V and 4 bases from J; junction bases left unmatched: 9. The CDR3 runs 14 residues. Here the CDR3 reads CASGWRGGSYEQYF. The CDR3, as DNA: TGTGCCAGCGGGTGGCGGGGGGGGTCGTACGAGCAGTACTTC.

The table lists this clone with a count of one. The chain couples TRBV27 to TRBJ2-3; 12 nucleotides line up with TRBD1. The CDR3 consists of 16 residues. The V gene's germline CDR1 is MNHEY and CDR2 SMNVEV (reference sequence). After removal of 5 bases from V and 3 bases from J, the junction contained 6 bases not matched to a gene. As DNA, the CDR3 is TGTGCCAGCAGTCAACCGGGACAGGGGGCGACAGATACGCAGTATTTT. Protein product: CASSQPGQGATDTQYF.

This chain joins TRBV11-1 and TRBJ1-1, with no clear D. Looked up from germline, CDR1 is SGHAT and CDR2 is FQDESV (reference sequence). Trimming removed 5 bases at V and 7 bases at J, with 11 bases between. The CDR3 loop spans 12 amino acids. The CDR3 region has the DNA TGTGCCAGCAGCCGAACGGGGATTGAAGCTTTCTTT. Protein: CASSRTGIEAFF.

This chain connects TRBV5-5 to TRBJ1-2; a weak D match, TRBD1 (6 bases). Germline V gene data show CDR1 as SGHKS and CDR2 as YYEKEE (reference sequence). V shed 4 bases and J shed 7 bases, with 17 bases lying between them. The CDR3 is 14 amino acids. Here the CDR3 reads CASSPPTGTLGYTF. As DNA, the CDR3 is TGTGCCAGCAGCCCCCCCACAGGGACGCTTGGCTACACCTTC.

This clone was recorded a few times. The chain couples TRBV4-1 to TRBJ1-2, with D possibly matching TRBD1 (5 bases). The V and J ends lost 0 bases and 2 bases respectively, with 13 bases between them. CDR3 length equals 16 residues. CDR1 is MGHRA, CDR2 YSYEKL, per germline. CDR3 sequence reads: CASSQDNGGLNYGYTF. The CDR3 nucleotides are TGCGCCAGCAGCCAAGATAACGGGGGTCTGAACTATGGCTACACCTTC.

The chain couples TRBV15 to TRBJ2-1, with TRBD2 matching over 12 bases. Unmatched junction bases numbered 13, after V lost 0 bases and J lost 1 base. In germline, CDR1 is LNHNV, CDR2 YYDKDF (reference sequence). The CDR3 is 21 amino acids. The CDR3 protein is CATSREGAWTSGDLSYNEQFF. CDR3 sequence (DNA): TGTGCCACCAGCAGAGAGGGGGCGTGGACTAGCGGGGATTTGTCCTACAATGAGCAGTTCTTC.

The V gene is TRBV19, the J gene TRBJ2-1; 9 bases fit TRBD2. The CDR3 is 15 residues long. Trimming at V came to 3 bases and at J to 2 bases, leaving 2 bases not matched to a gene. Per germline, CDR1 LNHDA and CDR2 SQIVND (reference sequence). The CDR3 reads CASSMSGGPYNEQFF. CDR3 nucleotide sequence: TGTGCCAGTAGTATGAGCGGGGGGCCCTACAATGAGCAGTTCTTC.

The CDR3 spells CSAGQESSGANVLTF. The CDR3, as DNA: TGCAGCGCTGGACAGGAGAGCTCTGGGGCCAACGTCCTGACTTTC. The V and J genes are TRBV29-1 and TRBJ2-6; 7 bases fit TRBD1. CDR3 length equals 15 residues. After removal of 7 bases from V and 0 bases from J, the junction contained 6 bases not matched to a gene. Germline assignment: CDR1 SQVTM and CDR2 ANQGSEA.

The gene calls are TRBV9 and TRBJ2-3; D is possibly TRBD2 (8 bases). Trimming took 4 bases from V and 2 from J, leaving 14 bases between them. The CDR3 sequence is 15 residues long. Germline-derived CDR1 and CDR2 are SGDLS and YYNGEE. The DNA for the CDR3 is TGTGCCAGCAGCCGGGGGGGGACAGTCACAGATACGCAGTATTTT. Residues: CASSRGGTVTDTQYF.

The V gene is TRBV11-2, the J gene TRBJ2-5, with a possible D match to TRBD2 (6 bases). V lost 4 bases and J 4 bases, leaving 13 bases between the germline ends. Germline assignment: CDR1 SGHAT and CDR2 FQNNGV. The length of the CDR3 is 14 residues. This CDR3 is CASSSGGHGETQYF. The CDR3, as DNA: TGTGCCAGCAGCTCCGGGGGTCATGGAGAGACCCAGTACTTC. Supplemented by reference TRBV11-2 and TRBJ2-5, the full variable domain reads EAGVAQSPRYKIIEKRQSVAFWCNPISGHATLYWYQQILGQGPKLLIQFQNNGVVDDSQLPKDRFSAERLKGVDSTLKIQPAKLEDSAVYLCASSSGGHGETQYFGPGTRLLVL.

This chain links TRBV10-3 with TRBJ1-2, with 7 nucleotides matching TRBD1. Germline CDR1 ENHRY, CDR2 SYGVKD. V dropped 10 bases and J dropped 2; count of bases not matched to a gene: 13. The CDR3 consists of 15 residues. The CDR3 loop reads CASQVNRGQNYGYTF. The CDR3, as DNA: TGTGCCAGCCAAGTTAACAGGGGCCAAAACTATGGCTACACCTTC.

V gene TRBV4-2 combines with J gene TRBJ1-1; D is uncertain. The germline V gene encodes CDR1 LGHNA and CDR2 YNFKEQ. The CDR3 has 15 residues. Trimming pared 1 base from V and 4 bases from J, leaving 13 bases between. Here the CDR3 DNA reads TGTGCCAGCAGCCAAGCGACTTACGAGGCCACTGAAGCTTTCTTT. This sequence encodes CASSQATYEATEAFF.

The chain carries TRBV7-6 and TRBJ2-1; 8 bases are a match to TRBD2. J gave up 4 bases and V 2 bases, and 10 bases lay outside the gene matches. Per the germline V gene, CDR1 is SGHVS and CDR2 is FNYEAQ. The CDR3 contains 17 residues. DNA for the CDR3: TGTGCCAGCAGCTTAAGAGTCCCGGGGGGGGCTTACAATGAGCAGTTCTTC. As protein: CASSLRVPGGAYNEQFF.

V and J are TRBV11-2 and TRBJ2-4, with 9 positions matching TRBD1. The CDR3 has 19 residues. Trimming at V came to 2 bases and at J to 3 bases, leaving 14 bases not matched to a gene. CDR1 SGHAT and CDR2 FQNNGV come from the germline V gene. CDR3 residues: CASSLRRDRERVGKNIQYF. In nucleotides, the CDR3 is TGTGCCAGCAGCTTACGTCGGGACAGGGAAAGGGTTGGCAAAAACATTCAGTACTTC. Drawing the rest from reference TRBV11-2 and TRBJ2-4, the complete variable domain is EAGVAQSPRYKIIEKRQSVAFWCNPISGHATLYWYQQILGQGPKLLIQFQNNGVVDDSQLPKDRFSAERLKGVDSTLKIQPAKLEDSAVYLCASSLRRDRERVGKNIQYFGAGTRLSVL.

This sequence joins TRBV4-3 and TRBJ2-7; no definite D call. Germline V CDR1 and CDR2: LGHNA, YSLEER. This CDR3 comprises 13 residues. Deletions cut 0 bases from V and 6 bases from J, with 9 bases between. The CDR3 loop reads CASSQDSRAEQYF. The CDR3 DNA sequence: TGCGCCAGCAGCCAAGATTCCCGAGCCGAGCAGTACTTC.

This chain connects TRBV6-4 to TRBJ1-1; 7 nucleotides align to TRBD1. The CDR3 runs to 18 residues. Germline V gene sequence: CDR1 MRHNA, CDR2 SNTAGT. The junction had 14 bases not matched to a gene; V was cut back by 0 bases and J by 4 bases. CDR3 DNA: TGTGCCAGCAGTGACTCCCCGGGACAGCTTTCTTGGAGCACTGAAGCTTTCTTT. Amino acid sequence: CASSDSPGQLSWSTEAFF.

The chain employs TRBV7-2 and TRBJ1-5, with D perhaps TRBD1 (5 bases). Germline values: CDR1 SGHTA, CDR2 FQGNSA. The CDR3 extends over 15 amino acids. Between the trimmed V and J ends, which lost 4 bases and 0 bases, there was a span of 10 bases. Here the CDR3 reads CASSYDSYSNQPQHF. CDR3 DNA: TGTGCCAGCAGCTACGACAGCTATAGCAATCAGCCCCAGCATTTT.